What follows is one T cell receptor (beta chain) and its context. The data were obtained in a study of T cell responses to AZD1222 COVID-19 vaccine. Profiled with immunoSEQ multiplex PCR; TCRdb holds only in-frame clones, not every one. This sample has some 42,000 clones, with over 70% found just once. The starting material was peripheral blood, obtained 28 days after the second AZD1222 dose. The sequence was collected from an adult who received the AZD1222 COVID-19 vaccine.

CDR3 DNA: TGTGCCACCAGTGCAACCCGCCAGGCTGGTGGCTACACCTTC. It encodes CATSATRQAGGYTF. This sequence joins TRBV24-1 and TRBJ1-2; D is unclear. V was shortened by 5 bases and J by 7 bases, with 16 bases between the two germline ends. CDR1 KGHDR and CDR2 SFDVKD come from the germline V gene. This CDR3 contains 14 residues.